This TCR beta chain stems from a study of blood T cells in healthy people across ages. Isolated PBMCs totaled at least 7 million in each sample. The V gene lost 5 bases and the J gene lost 8 bases, with 14 bases spanning the gap. The CDR3 sequence is 14 residues long. Per the germline V gene, CDR1 is SGDLS and CDR2 is YYNGEE. The use of a sample-barcoded 5' primer and a J-beta primer mix characterized a second PCR of roughly 6 to 11 cycles. Each CDR3 protein gets one entry after TCRdb re-called the 5' RACE reads with MiXCR. The sample includes 1.5 million or so distinct CDR3 sequences, approximately 43% of them seen just once.

The TCR originated in a young woman in good health. Sequencing input: blood. V is TRBV9 and J is TRBJ1-6; D is possibly TRBD1 (5 bases). The CDR3 region is CASSLMGGDSPLHF. The CDR3, as DNA: TGTGCCAGCAGTCTAATGGGGGGGGATTCACCCCTCCACTTT. Complete variable domain (other parts from reference TRBV9 and TRBJ1-6): DSGVTQTPKHLITATGQRVTLRCSPRSGDLSVYWYQQSLDQGLQFLIQYYNGEERAKGNILERFSAQQFPDLHSELNLSSLELGDSALYFCASSLMGGDSPLHFGNGTRLTVT.